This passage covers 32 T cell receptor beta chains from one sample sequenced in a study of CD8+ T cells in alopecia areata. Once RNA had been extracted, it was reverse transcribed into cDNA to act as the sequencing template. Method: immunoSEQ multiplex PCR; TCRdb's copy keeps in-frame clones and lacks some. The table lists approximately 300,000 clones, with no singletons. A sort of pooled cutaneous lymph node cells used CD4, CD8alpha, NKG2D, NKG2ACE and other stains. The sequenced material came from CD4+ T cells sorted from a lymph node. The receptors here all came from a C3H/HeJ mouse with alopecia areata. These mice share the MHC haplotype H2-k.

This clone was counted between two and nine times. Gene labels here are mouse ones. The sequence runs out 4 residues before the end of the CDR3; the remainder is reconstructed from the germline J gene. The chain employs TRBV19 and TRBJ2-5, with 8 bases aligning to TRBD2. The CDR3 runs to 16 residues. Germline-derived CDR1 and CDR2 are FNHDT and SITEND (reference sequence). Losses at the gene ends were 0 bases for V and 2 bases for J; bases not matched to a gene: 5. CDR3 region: CASSIAGGRVQDTQYF. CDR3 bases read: TGTGCCAGCAGTATAGCGGGGGGGCGCGTCCAAGAC. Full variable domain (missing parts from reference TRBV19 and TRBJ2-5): GGIITQTPKFLIGQEGQKLTLKCQQNFNHDTMYWYRQDSGKGLRLIYYSITENDLQKGDLSEGYDASREKKSSFSLTVTSAQKNEMAVFLCASSIAGGRVQDTQYFGPGTRLLVL.

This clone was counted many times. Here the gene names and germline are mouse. The CDR3 DNA, read in part, is TGTGCCAGCAGAACAGGGGGCGGCTATGCT. Translation gives CASRTGGGYA. The CDR3 in full is CASRTGGGYAEQFF. The V gene is TRBV13-1, the J gene TRBJ2-1; 9 nucleotides align to TRBD1. The CDR3 end is not reached by the read, which stops 4 residues before it; the germline J gene fills it in. V was clipped by 5 bases and J by 3 bases; unmatched bases: 3. The CDR3 is 14 amino acids. CDR1 is NSHNY, CDR2 SYGAGN, per germline.

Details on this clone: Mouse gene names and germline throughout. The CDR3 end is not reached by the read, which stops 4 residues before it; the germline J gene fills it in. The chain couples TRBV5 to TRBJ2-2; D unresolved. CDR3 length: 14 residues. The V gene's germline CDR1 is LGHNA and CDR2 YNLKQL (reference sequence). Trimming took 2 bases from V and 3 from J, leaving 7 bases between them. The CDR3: CASSQQEDTGQLYF. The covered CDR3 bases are TGTGCCAGCAGCCAACAGGAGGACACCGGG.

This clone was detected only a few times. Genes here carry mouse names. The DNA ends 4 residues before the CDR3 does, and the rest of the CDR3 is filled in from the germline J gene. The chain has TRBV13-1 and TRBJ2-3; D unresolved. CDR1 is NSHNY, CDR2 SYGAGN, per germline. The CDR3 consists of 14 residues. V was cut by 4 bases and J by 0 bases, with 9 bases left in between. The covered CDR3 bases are TGTGCCAGCAGTCTCGACAATAGTGCAGAA. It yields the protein CASSLDNSAE. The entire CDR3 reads CASSLDNSAETLYF.

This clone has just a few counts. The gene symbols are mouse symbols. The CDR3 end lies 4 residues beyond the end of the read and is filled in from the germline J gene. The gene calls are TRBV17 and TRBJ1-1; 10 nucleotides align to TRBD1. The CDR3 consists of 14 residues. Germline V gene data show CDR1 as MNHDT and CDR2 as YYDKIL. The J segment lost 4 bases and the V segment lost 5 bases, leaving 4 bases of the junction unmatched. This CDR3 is CASSRDRGFTEVFF. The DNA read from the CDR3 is TGTGCTAGCAGTCGGGACAGGGGTTTCACA.

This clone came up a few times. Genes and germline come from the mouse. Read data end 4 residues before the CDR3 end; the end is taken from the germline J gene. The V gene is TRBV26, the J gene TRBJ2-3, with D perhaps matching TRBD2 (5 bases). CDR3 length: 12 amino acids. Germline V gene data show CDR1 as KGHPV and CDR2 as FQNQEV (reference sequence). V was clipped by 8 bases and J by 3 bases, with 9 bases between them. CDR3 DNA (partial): TGTGCCAGCTCCCGACTGGCAGAA. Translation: CASSRLAE. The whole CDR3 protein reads CASSRLAETLYF.

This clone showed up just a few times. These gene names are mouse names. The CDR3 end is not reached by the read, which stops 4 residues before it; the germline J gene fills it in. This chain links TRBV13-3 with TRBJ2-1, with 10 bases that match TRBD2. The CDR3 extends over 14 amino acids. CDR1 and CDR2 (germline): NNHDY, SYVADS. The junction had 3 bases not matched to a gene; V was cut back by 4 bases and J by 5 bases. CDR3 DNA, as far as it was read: TGTGCCAGCAGTAAACTGGGGGGGGATGCT. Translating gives CASSKLGGDA. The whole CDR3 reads CASSKLGGDAEQFF.

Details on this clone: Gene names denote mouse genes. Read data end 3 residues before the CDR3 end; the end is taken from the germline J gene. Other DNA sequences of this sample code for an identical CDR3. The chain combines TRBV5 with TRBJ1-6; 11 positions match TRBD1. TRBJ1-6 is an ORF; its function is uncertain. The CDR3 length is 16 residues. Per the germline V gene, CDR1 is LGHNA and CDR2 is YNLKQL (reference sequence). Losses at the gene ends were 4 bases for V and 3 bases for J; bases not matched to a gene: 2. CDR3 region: CASSPGTGGYNSPLYF. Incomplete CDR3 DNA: TGTGCCAGCAGCCCCGGGACAGGGGGCTATAATTCGCCC.

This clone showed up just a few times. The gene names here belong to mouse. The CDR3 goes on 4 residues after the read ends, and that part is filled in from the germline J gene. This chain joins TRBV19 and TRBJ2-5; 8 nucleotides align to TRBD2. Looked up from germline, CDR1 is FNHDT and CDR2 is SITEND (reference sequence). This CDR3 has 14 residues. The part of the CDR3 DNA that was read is TGTGCCAGCAGCCTCCGGGACTGGAAAGAC. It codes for CASSLRDWKD. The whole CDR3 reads CASSLRDWKDTQYF. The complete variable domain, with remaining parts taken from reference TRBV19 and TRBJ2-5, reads GGIITQTPKFLIGQEGQKLTLKCQQNFNHDTMYWYRQDSGKGLRLIYYSITENDLQKGDLSEGYDASREKKSSFSLTVTSAQKNEMAVFLCASSLRDWKDTQYFGPGTRLLVL.

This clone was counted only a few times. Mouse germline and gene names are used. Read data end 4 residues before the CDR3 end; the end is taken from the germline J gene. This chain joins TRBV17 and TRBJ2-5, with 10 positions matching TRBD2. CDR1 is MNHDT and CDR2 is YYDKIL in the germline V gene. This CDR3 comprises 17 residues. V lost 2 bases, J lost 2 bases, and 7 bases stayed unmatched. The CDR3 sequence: CASSRIWGGGGQDTQYF. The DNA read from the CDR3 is TGTGCTAGCAGTAGAATCTGGGGGGGCGGGGGCCAAGAC.

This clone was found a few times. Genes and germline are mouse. The sequenced part of the CDR3 DNA is TGTGCCAGCAGTGATGCGGCGGGACTGGGGGTCTATGCT. The encoded protein is CASSDAAGLGVYA. The CDR3 reads in full as CASSDAAGLGVYAEQFF. The gene calls are TRBV13-3 and TRBJ2-1, with 11 bases matching TRBD2. The CDR3 end falls 4 residues outside the read, so it is completed with the germline J gene. J gave up 3 bases and V 0 bases, and 5 bases lay outside the gene matches. This CDR3 contains 17 residues. CDR1 is NNHDY and CDR2 is SYVADS in the germline V gene.

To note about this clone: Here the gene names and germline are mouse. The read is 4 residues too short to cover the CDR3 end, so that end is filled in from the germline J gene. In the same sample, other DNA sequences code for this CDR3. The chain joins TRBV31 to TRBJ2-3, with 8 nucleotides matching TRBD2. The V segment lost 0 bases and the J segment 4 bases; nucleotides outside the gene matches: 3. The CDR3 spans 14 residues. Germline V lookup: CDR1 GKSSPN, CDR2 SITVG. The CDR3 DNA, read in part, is TGTGCCTGGAGTCTGGGGGGGGGCCCAGAA. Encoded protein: CAWSLGGGPE. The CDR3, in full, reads CAWSLGGGPETLYF. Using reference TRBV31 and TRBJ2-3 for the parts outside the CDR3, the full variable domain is AQTIHQWPVAEIKAVGSPLSLGCTIKGKSSPNLYWYWQATGGTLQQLFYSITVGQVESVVQLNLSASRPKDDQFILSTEKLLLSHSGFYLCAWSLGGGPETLYFGSGTRLTVL.

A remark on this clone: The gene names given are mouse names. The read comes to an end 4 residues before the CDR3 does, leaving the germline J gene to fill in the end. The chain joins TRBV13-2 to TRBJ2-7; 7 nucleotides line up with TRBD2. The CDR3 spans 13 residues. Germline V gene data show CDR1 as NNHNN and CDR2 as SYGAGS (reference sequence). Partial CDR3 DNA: TGTGCCAGCGGTGAGAACTGGGGTTAT. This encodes CASGENWGY. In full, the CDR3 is CASGENWGYEQYF.

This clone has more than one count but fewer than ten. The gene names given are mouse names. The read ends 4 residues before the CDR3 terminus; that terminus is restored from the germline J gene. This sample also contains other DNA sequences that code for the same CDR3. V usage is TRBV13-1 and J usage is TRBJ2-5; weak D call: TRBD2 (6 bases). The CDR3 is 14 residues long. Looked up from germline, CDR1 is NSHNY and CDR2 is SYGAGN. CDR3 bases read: TGTGCCAGCAGTGACGGCTGGGGAGAAGAC. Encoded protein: CASSDGWGED. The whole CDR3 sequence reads CASSDGWGEDTQYF.

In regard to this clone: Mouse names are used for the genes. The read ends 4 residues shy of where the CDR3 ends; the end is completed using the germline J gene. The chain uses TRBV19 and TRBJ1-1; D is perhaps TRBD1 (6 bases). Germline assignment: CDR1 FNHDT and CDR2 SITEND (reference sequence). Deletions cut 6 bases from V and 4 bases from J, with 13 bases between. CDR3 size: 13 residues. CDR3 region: CASTRDKSTEVFF. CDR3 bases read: TGTGCCAGCACCCGGGACAAATCCACA.

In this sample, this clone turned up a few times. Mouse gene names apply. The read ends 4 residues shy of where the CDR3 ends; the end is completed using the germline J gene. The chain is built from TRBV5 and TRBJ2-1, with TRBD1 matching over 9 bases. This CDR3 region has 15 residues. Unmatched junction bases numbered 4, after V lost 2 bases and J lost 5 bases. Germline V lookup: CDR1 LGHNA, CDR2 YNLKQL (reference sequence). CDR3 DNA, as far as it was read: TGTGCCAGCAGCCAAAAACAGGGGGCTGATGCT. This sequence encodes CASSQKQGADA. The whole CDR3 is CASSQKQGADAEQFF.

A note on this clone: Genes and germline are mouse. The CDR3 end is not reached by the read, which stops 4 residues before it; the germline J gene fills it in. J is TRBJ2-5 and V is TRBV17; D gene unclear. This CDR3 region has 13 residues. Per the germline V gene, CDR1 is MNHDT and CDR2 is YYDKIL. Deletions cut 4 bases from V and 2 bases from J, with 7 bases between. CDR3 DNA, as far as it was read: TGTGCTAGCAGTACTGGATTCCAAGAC. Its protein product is CASSTGFQD. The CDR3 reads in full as CASSTGFQDTQYF.

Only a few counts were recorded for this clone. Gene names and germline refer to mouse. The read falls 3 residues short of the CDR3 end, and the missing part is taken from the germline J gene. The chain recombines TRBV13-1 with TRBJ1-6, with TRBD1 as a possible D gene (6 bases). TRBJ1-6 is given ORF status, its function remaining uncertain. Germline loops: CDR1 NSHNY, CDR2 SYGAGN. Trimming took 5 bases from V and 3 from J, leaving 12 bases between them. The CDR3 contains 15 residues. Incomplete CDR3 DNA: TGTGCCAGCAGGCAGGGGAGGAACTATAATTCGCCC. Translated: CASRQGRNYNSP. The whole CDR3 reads CASRQGRNYNSPLYF.

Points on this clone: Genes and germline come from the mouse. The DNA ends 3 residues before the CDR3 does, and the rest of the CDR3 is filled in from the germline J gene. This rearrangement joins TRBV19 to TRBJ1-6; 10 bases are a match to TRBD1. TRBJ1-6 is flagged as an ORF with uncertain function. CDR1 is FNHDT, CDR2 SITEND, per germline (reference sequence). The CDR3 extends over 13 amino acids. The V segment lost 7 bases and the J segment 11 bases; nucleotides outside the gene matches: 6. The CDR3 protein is CASLRDRGAPLYF. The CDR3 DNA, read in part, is TGTGCCAGCCTCCGGGACAGGGGTGCGCCC.

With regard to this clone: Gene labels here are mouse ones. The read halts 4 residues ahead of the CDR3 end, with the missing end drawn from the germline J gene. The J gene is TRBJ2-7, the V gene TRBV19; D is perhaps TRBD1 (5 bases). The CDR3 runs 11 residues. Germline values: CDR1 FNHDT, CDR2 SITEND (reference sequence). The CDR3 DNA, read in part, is TGTGCCAGCAAGCAGGGTTAT. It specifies CASKQGY. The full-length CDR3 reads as CASKQGYEQYF.

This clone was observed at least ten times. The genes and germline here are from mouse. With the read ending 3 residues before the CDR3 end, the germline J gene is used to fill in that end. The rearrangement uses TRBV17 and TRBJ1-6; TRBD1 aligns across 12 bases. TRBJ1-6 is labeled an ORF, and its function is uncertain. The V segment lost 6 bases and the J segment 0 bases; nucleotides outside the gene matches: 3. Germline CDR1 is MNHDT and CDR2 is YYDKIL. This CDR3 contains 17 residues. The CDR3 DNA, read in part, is TGTGCTAGCAGCCGGGACAGGGGGCCTTCCTATAATTCGCCC. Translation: CASSRDRGPSYNSP. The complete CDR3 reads CASSRDRGPSYNSPLYF.

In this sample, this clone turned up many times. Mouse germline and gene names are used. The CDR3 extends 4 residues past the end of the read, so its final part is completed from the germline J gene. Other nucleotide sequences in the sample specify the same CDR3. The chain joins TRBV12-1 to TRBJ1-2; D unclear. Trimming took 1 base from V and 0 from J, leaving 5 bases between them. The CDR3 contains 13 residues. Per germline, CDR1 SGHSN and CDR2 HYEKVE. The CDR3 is CASSLTTNSDYTF. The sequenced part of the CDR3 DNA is TGTGCCAGCTCTCTAACAACAAACTCC.

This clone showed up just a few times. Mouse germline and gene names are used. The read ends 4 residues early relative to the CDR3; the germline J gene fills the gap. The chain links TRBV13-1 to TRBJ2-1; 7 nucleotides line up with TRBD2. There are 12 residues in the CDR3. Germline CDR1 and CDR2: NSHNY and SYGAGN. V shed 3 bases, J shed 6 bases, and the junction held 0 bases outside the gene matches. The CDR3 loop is CASSGGGAEQFF. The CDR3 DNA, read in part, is TGTGCCAGCAGTGGGGGGGGTGCT.

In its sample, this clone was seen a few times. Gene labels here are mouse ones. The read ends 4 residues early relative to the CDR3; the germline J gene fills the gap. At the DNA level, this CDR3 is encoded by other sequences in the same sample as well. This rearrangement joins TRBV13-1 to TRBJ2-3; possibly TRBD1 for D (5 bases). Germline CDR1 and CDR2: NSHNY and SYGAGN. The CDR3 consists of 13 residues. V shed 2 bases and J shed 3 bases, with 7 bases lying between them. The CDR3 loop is CASSDRVAETLYF. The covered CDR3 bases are TGTGCCAGCAGTGACAGGGTCGCAGAA.

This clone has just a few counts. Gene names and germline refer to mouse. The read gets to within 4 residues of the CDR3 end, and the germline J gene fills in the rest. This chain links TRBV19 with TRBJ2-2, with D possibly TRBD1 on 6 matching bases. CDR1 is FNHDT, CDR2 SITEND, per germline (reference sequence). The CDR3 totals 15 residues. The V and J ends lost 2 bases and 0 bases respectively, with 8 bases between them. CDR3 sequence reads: CASSMGHPNTGQLYF. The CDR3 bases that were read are TGTGCCAGCAGTATGGGACACCCAAACACCGGG.

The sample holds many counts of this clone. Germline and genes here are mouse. CDR3 DNA (partial): TGTGCTAGCAGTGTGACTGGGGGAAACACCGGG. Amino acids: CASSVTGGNTG. The CDR3 reads in full as CASSVTGGNTGQLYF. The chain uses TRBV17 and TRBJ2-2, with TRBD2 identical over 9 bases. The CDR3 end is not reached by the read, which stops 4 residues before it; the germline J gene fills it in. The CDR3 totals 15 residues. V lost 5 bases, J lost 1 base, and 2 bases stayed unmatched. Germline CDR1 and CDR2: MNHDT and YYDKIL.

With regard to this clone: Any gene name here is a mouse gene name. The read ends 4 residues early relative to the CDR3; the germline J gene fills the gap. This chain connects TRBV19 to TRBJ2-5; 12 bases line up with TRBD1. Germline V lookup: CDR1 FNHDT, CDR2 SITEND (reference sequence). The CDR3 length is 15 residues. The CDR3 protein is CASSILGQGADTQYF. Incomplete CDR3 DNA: TGTGCCAGCAGTATACTGGGACAGGGGGCAGAC. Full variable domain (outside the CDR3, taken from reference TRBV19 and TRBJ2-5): GGIITQTPKFLIGQEGQKLTLKCQQNFNHDTMYWYRQDSGKGLRLIYYSITENDLQKGDLSEGYDASREKKSSFSLTVTSAQKNEMAVFLCASSILGQGADTQYFGPGTRLLVL.

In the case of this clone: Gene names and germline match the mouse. The CDR3 loop reads CASSDGGQSNTEVFF. The DNA read from the CDR3 is TGTGCCAGCAGTGATGGTGGACAGTCAAACACA. The gene calls are TRBV13-3 and TRBJ1-1; D is possibly TRBD1 (6 bases). The CDR3 end is not reached by the read, which stops 4 residues before it; the germline J gene fills it in. Germline assignment: CDR1 NNHDY and CDR2 SYVADS. The CDR3 sequence is 15 residues long. V lost 0 bases to trimming and J lost 0 bases, with 9 bases between them.

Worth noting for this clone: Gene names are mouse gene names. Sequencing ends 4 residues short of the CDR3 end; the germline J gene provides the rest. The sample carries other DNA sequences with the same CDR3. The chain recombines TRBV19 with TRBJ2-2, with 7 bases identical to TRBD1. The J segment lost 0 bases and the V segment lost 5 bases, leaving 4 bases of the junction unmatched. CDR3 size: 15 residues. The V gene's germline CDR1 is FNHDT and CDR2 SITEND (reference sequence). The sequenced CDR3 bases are TGTGCCAGCAGAAGACAGGGTGCAAACACCGGG. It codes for CASRRQGANTG. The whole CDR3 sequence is CASRRQGANTGQLYF.

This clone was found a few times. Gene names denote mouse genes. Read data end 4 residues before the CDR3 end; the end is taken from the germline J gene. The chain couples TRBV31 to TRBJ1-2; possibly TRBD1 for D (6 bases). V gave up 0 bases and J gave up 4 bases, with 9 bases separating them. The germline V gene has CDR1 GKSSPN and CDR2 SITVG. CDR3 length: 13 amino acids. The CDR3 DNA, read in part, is TGTGCCTGGAGTCTAGGGGGTCCCTCC. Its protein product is CAWSLGGPS. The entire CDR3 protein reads CAWSLGGPSDYTF.

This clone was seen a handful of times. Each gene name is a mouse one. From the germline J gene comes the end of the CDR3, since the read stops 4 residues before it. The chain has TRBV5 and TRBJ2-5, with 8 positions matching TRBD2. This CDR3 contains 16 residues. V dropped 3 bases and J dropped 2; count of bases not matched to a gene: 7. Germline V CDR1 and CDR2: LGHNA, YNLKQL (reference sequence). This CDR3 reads CASSQAQLGAQDTQYF. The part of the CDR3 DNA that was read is TGTGCCAGCAGCCAGGCCCAACTGGGGGCCCAAGAC.

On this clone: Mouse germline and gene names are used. CDR3 sequence: CTCSAKQGYEQYF. The CDR3 bases that were read are TGCACCTGCAGTGCAAAACAGGGGTAT. The chain links TRBV1 to TRBJ2-7, with 7 bases that match TRBD1. The read comes to an end 4 residues before the CDR3 does, leaving the germline J gene to fill in the end. Germline CDR1 and CDR2: NSQYPW and LRSPGD (reference sequence). The CDR3 has 13 amino acids.